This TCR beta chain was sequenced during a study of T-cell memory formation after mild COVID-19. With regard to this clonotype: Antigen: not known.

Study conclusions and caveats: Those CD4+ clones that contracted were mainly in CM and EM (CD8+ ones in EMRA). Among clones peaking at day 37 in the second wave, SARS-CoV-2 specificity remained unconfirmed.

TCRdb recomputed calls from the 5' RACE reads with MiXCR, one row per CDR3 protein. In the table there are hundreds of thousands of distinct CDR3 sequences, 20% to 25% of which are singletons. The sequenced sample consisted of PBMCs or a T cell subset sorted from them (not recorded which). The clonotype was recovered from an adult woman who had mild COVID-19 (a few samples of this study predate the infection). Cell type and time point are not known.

CDR3 sequence (DNA): TGTGCCAGCAGTCCCTTAGCGGGAGCCCGAGATACGCAGTATTTT. Protein sequence: CASSPLAGARDTQYF. V and J are TRBV28 and TRBJ2-3; 9 bases agree with TRBD2. The CDR3 loop spans 15 amino acids. Looked up from germline, CDR1 is MDHEN and CDR2 is SYDVKM. The ends lost 5 bases at V and 5 bases at J; junction bases unmatched: 8. Using reference TRBV28 and TRBJ2-3 for the parts outside the CDR3, the full variable domain is DVKVTQSSRYLVKRTGEKVFLECVQDMDHENMFWYRQDPGLGLRLIYFSYDVKMKEKGDIPEGYSVSREKKERFSLILESASTNQTSMYLCASSPLAGARDTQYFGPGTRLTVL.